This T cell receptor beta chain emerged from a study of control samples from healthy donors and cancer patients. V shed 7 bases and J shed 2 bases, with 11 bases lying between them. CDR1 and CDR2 (germline): SNHLY, FYNNEI. The CDR3 has 13 residues. Assay: immunoSEQ multiplex PCR; the TCRdb copy retains only in-frame clones and omits some. The table lists about 220,000 clones, roughly 94% of them singletons. The TCR comes from a man in his fifties or sixties in good health. The sequenced material came from blood. The V call is TRBV2, the J call TRBJ1-1; a possible D gene is TRBD1 (6 bases). CDR3 coding DNA: TGTGCCAGCACCCAGGGGCGTAACACTGAAGCTTTCTTT. It codes for CASTQGRNTEAFF.